This T cell receptor (beta chain) was observed in a study of vaccination effects on CD4 cells after COVID-19. Expansion with viral peptide pools was applied to antigen-specific CD4+ T cells by the ViraFEST assay prior to sequencing. A roughly 10-day culture period preceded the isolation of CD4+ T cells. Testing of the vaccine recipients showed negative nucleocapsid antibodies and no prior SARS-CoV-2 infection. About this clone: Its specificity is unknown.

The germline CDR1 and CDR2 sequences are WSHSY and SAAADI. This CDR3 spans 16 amino acids. V was clipped by 3 bases and J by 2 bases; unmatched bases: 9. The protocol was immunoSEQ multiplex PCR, while the TCRdb copy is restricted to in-frame clones and leaves out a portion. The data show 25,000 or so clones, with approximately 70% seen just once and approximately 12% held by the top ten. V gene TRBV10-2 combines with J gene TRBJ2-7, with TRBD2 identical over 8 bases. This receptor was taken from a human donor who received a COVID-19 vaccine. Here the sequenced sample was CD4+ T cells from PBMCs cultured with HCoV-OC43 spike peptides, taken before COVID-19 vaccination. Subset in this sample: HCoV-OC43 spike overlapping peptide pool stimulation. CDR3: CASSDPGGRRTYEQYF. CDR3 bases: TGCGCCAGCAGTGATCCGGGAGGGCGAAGAACCTACGAGCAGTACTTC.